This T cell receptor beta chain was found in a study of PD-1 blockade in classical Hodgkin lymphoma. The V gene's germline CDR1 is MGHRA and CDR2 YSYEKL. With 0 bases removed from V and 5 bases from J, the gap between germline ends came to 16 bases. CDR3 length: 16 amino acids. This clone was found once. Regarding time point: cycle 4 day 1 (C4D1), after 5 to 7 weeks of nivolumab. Each and every patient relapsed after autologous stem cell transplantation, and patients got differing brentuximab vedotin exposure. Assay: immunoSEQ multiplex PCR; the TCRdb copy retains only in-frame clones and omits some. The sample contains about 89,000 clones, approximately 90% of which appear only once.

This sequence originates from a human donor with classical Hodgkin lymphoma. This sequence joins TRBV4-1 and TRBJ1-1, with D maybe TRBD1 (5 bases). The sequencing used peripheral blood mononuclear cells (PBMCs), collected before the fourth cycle of nivolumab. CDR3 loop: CASSQDWGWEETEAFF. CDR3 nucleotide sequence: TGCGCCAGCAGCCAAGATTGGGGCTGGGAGGAAACTGAAGCTTTCTTT.